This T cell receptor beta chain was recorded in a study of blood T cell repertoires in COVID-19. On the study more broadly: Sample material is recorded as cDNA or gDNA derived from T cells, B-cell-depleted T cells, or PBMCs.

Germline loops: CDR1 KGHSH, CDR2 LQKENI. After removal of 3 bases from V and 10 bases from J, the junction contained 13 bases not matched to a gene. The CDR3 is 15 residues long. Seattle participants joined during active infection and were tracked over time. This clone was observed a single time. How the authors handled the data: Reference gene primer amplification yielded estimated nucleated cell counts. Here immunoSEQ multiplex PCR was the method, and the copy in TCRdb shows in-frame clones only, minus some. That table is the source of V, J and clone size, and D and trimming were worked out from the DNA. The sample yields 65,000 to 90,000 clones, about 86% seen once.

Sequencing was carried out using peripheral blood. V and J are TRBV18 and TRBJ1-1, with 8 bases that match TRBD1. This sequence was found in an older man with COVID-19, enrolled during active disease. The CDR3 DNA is TGTGCCAGCTCACCTAGAGGACAGGGTACCGATGGAGCTTTCTTT. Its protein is CASSPRGQGTDGAFF.